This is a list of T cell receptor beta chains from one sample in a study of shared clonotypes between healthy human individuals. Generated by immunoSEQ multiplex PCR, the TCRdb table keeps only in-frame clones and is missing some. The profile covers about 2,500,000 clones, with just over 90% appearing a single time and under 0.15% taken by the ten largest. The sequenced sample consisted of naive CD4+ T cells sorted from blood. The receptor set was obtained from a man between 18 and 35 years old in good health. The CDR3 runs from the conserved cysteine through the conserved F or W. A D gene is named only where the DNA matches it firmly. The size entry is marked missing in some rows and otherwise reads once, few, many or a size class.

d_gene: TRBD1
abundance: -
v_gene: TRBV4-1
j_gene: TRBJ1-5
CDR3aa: CASSQDWAGGSNQPQHF
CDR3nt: TGCGCCAGCAGCCAAGATTGGGCAGGGGGAAGCAATCAGCCCCAGCATTTT

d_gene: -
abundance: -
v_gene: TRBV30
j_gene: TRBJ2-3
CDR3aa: CVWKMAGGTDTQYF
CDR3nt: TGTGTCTGGAAAATGGCAGGGGGCACAGATACGCAGTATTTT

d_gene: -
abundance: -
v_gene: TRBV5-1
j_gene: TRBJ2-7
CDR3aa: CASSLVAGPYEQYF
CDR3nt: TGCGCCAGCAGCTTGGTGGCAGGGCCCTACGAGCAGTACTTC

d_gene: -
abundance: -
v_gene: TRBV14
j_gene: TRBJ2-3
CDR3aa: CASSQDIRSTDTQYF
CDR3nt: TGTGCCAGCAGCCAAGATATCAGGAGCACAGATACGCAGTATTTT

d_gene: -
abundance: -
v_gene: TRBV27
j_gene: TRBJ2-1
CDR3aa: CASSRRAGNEQFF
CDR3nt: TGTGCCAGCAGTCGGAGGGCCGGGAATGAGCAGTTCTTC

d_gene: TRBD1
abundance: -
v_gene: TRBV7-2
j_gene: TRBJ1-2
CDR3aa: CASSLPDRADYGYTF
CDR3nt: TGTGCCAGCAGCTTACCTGACAGGGCTGACTATGGCTACACCTTC

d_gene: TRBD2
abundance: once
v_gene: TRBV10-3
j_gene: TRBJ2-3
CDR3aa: CAISEVPGLAGGPKDTQYF
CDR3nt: TGTGCCATCAGTGAGGTACCGGGACTAGCGGGAGGGCCGAAAGATACGCAGTATTTT

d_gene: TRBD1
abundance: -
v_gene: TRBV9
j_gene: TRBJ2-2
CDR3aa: CASSAGTERTGELFF
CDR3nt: TGTGCCAGCAGCGCCGGGACAGAAAGAACCGGGGAGCTGTTTTTT

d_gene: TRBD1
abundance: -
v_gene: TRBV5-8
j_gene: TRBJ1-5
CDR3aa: CASTKRTGVRDQPQHF
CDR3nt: TGTGCCAGCACCAAACGTACAGGGGTGCGTGACCAGCCCCAGCATTTT

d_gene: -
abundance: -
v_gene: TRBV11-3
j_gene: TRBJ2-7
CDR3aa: CASSSNDIARQYF
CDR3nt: TGTGCCAGCAGCTCCAATGACATTGCCCGCCAGTACTTC

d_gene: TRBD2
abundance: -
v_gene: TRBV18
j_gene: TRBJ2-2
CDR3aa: CASSPGREGTGELFF
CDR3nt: TGTGCCAGCTCACCAGGACGGGAGGGAACCGGGGAGCTGTTTTTT

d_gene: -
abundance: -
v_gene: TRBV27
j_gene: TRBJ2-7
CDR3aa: CASSLRTAYEQYF
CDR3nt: TGTGCCAGCAGTCTCCGGACAGCTTACGAGCAGTACTTC

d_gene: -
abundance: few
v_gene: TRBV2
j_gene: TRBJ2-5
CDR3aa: CASSVVRGETQYF
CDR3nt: TGTGCCAGCAGTGTAGTCAGGGGAGAGACCCAGTACTTC

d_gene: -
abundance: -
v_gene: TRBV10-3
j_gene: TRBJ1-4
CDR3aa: CAISQTANEKLFF
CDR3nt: TGTGCCATCAGTCAAACGGCTAATGAAAAACTGTTTTTT

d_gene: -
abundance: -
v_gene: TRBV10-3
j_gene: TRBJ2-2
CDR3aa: CAISGSTGFTGELFF
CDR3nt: TGTGCCATCAGTGGTTCAACAGGGTTCACCGGGGAGCTGTTTTTT

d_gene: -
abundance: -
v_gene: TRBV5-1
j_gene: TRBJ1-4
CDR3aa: CASSLWVEEKLFF
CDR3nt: TGCGCCAGCAGCTTGTGGGTGGAGGAAAAACTGTTTTTT

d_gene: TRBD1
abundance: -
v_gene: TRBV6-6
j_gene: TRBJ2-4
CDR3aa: CASSQTGSAKNIQYF
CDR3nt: TGTGCCAGCAGTCAGACAGGGTCGGCCAAAAACATTCAGTACTTC

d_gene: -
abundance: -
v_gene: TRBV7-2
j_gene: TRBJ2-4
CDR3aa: CASSPRTSRDIQYF
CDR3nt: TGTGCCAGCAGCCCACGGACTTCACGGGACATTCAGTACTTC

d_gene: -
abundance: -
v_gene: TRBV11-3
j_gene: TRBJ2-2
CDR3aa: CASSLETSLGTANTGELFF
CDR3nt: TGTGCCAGCAGCTTAGAAACCTCTTTGGGTACCGCGAACACCGGGGAGCTGTTTTTT

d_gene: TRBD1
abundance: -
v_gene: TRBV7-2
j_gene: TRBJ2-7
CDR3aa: CASSPGQGGPYEQYF
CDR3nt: TGTGCCAGCAGCCCGGGACAGGGGGGCCCCTACGAGCAGTACTTC

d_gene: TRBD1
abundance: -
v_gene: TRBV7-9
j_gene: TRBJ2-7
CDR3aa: CASSPPTGTDSYEQYF
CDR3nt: TGTGCCAGCAGCCCCCCGACAGGGACGGACTCCTACGAGCAGTACTTC

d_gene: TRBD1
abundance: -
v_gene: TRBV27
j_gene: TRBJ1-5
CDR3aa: CASSAYRGYQPQHF
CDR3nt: TGTGCCAGCAGTGCCTACAGGGGATATCAGCCCCAGCATTTT

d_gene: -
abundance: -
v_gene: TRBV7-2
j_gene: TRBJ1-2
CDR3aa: CASSLDGKNYGYTF
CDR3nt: TGTGCCAGCAGCTTAGATGGGAAGAACTATGGCTACACCTTC

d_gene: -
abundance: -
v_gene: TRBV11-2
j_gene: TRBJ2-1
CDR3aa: CASSLGGAGEDNEQFF
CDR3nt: TGTGCCAGCAGCTTAGGGGGAGCAGGGGAGGACAATGAGCAGTTCTTC

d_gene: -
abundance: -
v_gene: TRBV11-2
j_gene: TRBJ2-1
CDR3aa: CASSLAHEQFF
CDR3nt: TGTGCCAGCAGCTTAGCTCACGAGCAGTTCTTC

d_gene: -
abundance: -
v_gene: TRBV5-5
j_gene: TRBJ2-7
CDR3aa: CASSWYYEQYF
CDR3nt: TGTGCCAGCAGCTGGTACTACGAGCAGTACTTC

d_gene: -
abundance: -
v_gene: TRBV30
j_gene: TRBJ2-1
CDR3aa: CAWKVGSSSYNEQFF
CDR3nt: TGTGCCTGGAAGGTGGGGTCAAGCTCCTACAATGAGCAGTTCTTC

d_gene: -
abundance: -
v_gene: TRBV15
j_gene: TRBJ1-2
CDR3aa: CATSRVGSYGYTF
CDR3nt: TGTGCCACCAGCAGAGTCGGGTCCTATGGCTACACCTTC

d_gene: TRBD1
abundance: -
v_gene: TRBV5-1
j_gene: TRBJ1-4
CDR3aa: CASSLSGQGREKLFF
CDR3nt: TGCGCCAGCAGCTTGAGTGGACAGGGCAGGGAAAAACTGTTTTTT

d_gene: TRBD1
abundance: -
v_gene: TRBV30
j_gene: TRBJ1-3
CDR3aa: CAWIRGLGNTIYF
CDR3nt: TGTGCCTGGATTAGGGGGCTTGGAAACACCATATATTTT

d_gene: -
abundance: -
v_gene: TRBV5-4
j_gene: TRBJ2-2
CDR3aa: CASSPQGRGNTGELFF
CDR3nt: TGTGCCAGCAGCCCACAGGGCCGGGGTAACACCGGGGAGCTGTTTTTT

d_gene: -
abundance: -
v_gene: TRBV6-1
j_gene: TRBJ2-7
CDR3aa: CASSHYEQYF
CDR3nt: TGTGCCAGCAGCCACTACGAGCAGTACTTC

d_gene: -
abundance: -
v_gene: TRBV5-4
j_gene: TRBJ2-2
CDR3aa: CASSPRTGGNTGELFF
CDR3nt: TGTGCCAGCAGCCCGAGGACTGGAGGGAACACCGGGGAGCTGTTTTTT

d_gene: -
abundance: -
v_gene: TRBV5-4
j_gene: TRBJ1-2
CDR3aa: CASSLGRDYGYTF
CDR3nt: TGTGCCAGCAGCTTGGGGAGGGACTATGGCTACACCTTC

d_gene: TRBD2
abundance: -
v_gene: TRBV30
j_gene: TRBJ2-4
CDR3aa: CAWSVPQREGRIAKNIQYF
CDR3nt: TGTGCCTGGAGTGTACCCCAGCGGGAGGGCCGTATAGCCAAAAACATTCAGTACTTC

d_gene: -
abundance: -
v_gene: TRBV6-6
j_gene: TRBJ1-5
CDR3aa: CASSFDQINSNQPQHF
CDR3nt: TGTGCCAGCAGTTTCGATCAGATTAATAGCAATCAGCCCCAGCATTTT

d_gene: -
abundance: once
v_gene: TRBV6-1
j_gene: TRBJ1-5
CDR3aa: CASCPRDGHQPQHF
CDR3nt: TGTGCCAGCTGCCCCCGGGACGGACATCAGCCCCAGCATTTT

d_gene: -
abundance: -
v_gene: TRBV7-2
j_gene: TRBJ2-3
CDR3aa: CASSLGGGPSTDTQYF
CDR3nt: TGTGCCAGCAGCTTAGGGGGGGGGCCAAGCACAGATACGCAGTATTTT

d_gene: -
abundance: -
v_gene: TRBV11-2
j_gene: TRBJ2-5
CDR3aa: CASSLAGYTETQYF
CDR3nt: TGTGCCAGCAGCTTGGCGGGGTACACAGAGACCCAGTACTTC

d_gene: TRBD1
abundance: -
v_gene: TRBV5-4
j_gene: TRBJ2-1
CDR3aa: CASSLVQGVYNEQFF
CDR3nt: TGTGCCAGCAGCTTGGTACAGGGGGTCTACAATGAGCAGTTCTTC

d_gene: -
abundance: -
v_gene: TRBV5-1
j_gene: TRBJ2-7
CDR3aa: CASSPETGPYEQYF
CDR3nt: TGCGCCAGCAGCCCCGAGACAGGCCCCTACGAGCAGTACTTC

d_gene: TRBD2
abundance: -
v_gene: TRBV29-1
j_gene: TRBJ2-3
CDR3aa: CSVERGGTDTQYF
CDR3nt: TGCAGCGTCGAGCGGGGGGGCACAGATACGCAGTATTTT

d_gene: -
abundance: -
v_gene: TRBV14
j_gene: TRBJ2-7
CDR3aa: CASSPGPPGVEQYF
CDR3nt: TGTGCCAGCAGCCCGGGACCCCCAGGGGTGGAGCAGTACTTC

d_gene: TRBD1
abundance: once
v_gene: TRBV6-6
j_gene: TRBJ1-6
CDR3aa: CASSPPGQGNSPLHF
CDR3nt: TGTGCCAGCAGCCCCCCGGGACAGGGCAACTCACCCCTCCACTTT